This T cell receptor (beta chain) was retrieved from a study of beta chain features in type 1 diabetes (dated by TCRdb to the late 2010s). A note on the overall study: Mean age, gender distribution, total cell number and subset yield did not differ between patients and healthy donors. A total of 85 million to 140 million sorted cells were examined across all samples, and the number of cells per subset was strongly correlated with RNA yield. The study compared TCRB repertoires of sorted circulating CD4+ T cell subsets between recently diagnosed type 1 diabetes patients and matched healthy donors. Whereas all 30 or so donors provided naive and central memory subsets, regulatory and stem cell-like memory subsets were isolated from just 8 patients and roughly 8 healthy donors.

From each donor, a single peripheral blood sample of approximately 110 mL on average was drawn into heparinised tubes. Naive, central memory, regulatory and stem cell-like memory CD4+ T cells were sorted on a BD FACSAria II using a panel including CD45RO, CCR7, CD25, CD127, CD95 and CD27. All sorted populations exceeded 98% purity. PBMCs were isolated immediately by Lymphoprep density gradient centrifugation and stained directly without culture. To minimize batch effects, samples were stained and sorted in pairs, one healthy donor with one patient per experiment. The entire isolated RNA was reverse transcribed using the High Capacity cDNA Reverse Transcription Kit, and thus expressed TCRB transcripts were sequenced. Deep immunoSEQ sequencing was applied to naive, central memory and regulatory T cell samples, giving an average of approximately 4 million total reads per sample. Sorted cells were lysed in RLT buffer and RNA was extracted with DNase-treated RNeasy Micro or Mini kits, depending on cell number. To prevent cross-contamination, each cell subset was processed individually, whereas patient and healthy donor samples were processed jointly. Using the immunoSEQ multiplex PCR, TCRB sequences were amplified from cDNA into 87-bp fragments spanning the CDR3 region. Sequencing of the amplicons was performed on the Illumina HiSeq platform. As for the authors' bioinformatics: Synthetic template baselines were used to correct PCR bias computationally, reads within Hamming distance 2 were collapsed, and singletons that could not be merged were discarded. Reads were aligned against IMGT so that V, D and J genes, CDR3 length and insertions or deletions at six rearrangement sites could be assigned. Within each subset, clonotype counts were normalized to sorted cell number, and only after that were true diversity and Gini coefficients computed with the tcR R package. The overlap coefficient, calculated on TCRB nucleotide sequences, was used to measure repertoire sharing. As a proxy for the pre-selection repertoire, out-of-frame TCRB sequences from naive cells were analyzed. Here the immuneACCESS table is served through TCRdb, limited to in-frame sequences with V and J called. Missing clones are a known gap in these copies; in checked studies unresolved V genes cover under half, and the rest lacks a known reason. That table is the source of V, J and clone size, and D and trimming were worked out from the DNA. The sample profile shows about 700,000 clones; 10% to 15% of them were found once. Clones ranked in the top ten supply less than 0.025% of the sample.

Overall results and qualifications from the work: The naive, central memory and regulatory TCRB repertoires appeared to resemble one another more closely among patients than among healthy donors. Type 1 diabetes patients showed a moderate but significant shortening of TCRB CDR3 length in all four CD4+ subsets. At VDJ recombination sites, patients with type 1 diabetes made fewer insertions and deleted more nucleotides, a pattern implying thymic rearrangement abnormalities. PCR might favor shorter templates, but patient and control samples were amplified and corrected together, so any skew would affect both groups equally. HLA sub-analyses involved small numbers of individuals, so any influence of HLA type on TCRB rearrangement remained unresolved. Because cDNA was sequenced instead of genomic DNA, highly expressing activated cells could be over-represented, though the groups showed no difference in activation or CD3 levels.

Trimming at the junction amounts to 1 base on V and 10 bases on J, and the germline ends lie 8 bases apart. Including cysteine and phenylalanine, the CDR3 has 12 amino acids. Of the read, only the CDR3 DNA is kept; its 36 bases are in frame from base 1. CDR1 SNHLY and CDR2 FYNNEI are derived from the germline V gene. This clone appeared a few times. The target of this receptor is not known. The sample holds no much larger clone one base away, and base qualities are not on file. This clonotype originated in a man younger than 30 with type 1 diabetes. In this chain, TRBV2 is recombined with TRBJ2-1, with no D gene named confidently. Material: naive CD4+ T cells from blood. Explained via the paper, the cell subset or site label denotes: true naive CD4+ T cells. CDR3 reads: CASSEVPGEQFF. In nucleotide form, the sequence is TGTGCCAGCAGTGAAGTACCCGGCGAGCAGTTCTTC.